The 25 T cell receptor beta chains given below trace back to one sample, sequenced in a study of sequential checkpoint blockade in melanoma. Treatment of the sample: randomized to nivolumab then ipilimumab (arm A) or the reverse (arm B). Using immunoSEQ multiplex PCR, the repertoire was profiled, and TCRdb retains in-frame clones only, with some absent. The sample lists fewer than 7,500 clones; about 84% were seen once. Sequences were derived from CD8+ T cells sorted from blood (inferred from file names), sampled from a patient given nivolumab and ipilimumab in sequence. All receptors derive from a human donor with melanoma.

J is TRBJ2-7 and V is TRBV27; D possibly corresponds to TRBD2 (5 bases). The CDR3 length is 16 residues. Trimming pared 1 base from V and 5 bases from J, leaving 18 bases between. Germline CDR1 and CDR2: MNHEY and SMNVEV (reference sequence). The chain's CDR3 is CASSLLATGFEDEQYF. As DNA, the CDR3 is TGTGCCAGCAGTTTATTAGCGACGGGGTTCGAGGACGAGCAGTACTTC.

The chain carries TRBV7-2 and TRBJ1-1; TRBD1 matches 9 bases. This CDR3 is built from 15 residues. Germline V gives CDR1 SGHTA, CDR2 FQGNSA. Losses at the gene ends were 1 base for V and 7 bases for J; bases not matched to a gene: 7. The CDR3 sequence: CASSLGDRVTLEAFF. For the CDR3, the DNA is TGTGCCAGCAGCTTAGGGGACAGGGTGACCCTTGAAGCTTTCTTT.

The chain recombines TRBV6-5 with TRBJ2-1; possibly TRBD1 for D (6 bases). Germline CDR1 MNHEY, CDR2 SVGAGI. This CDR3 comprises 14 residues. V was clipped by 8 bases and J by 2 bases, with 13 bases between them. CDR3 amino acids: CASWEKGAYNEQFF. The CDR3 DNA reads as TGTGCCAGCTGGGAAAAGGGGGCCTACAATGAGCAGTTCTTC.

CDR3 coding DNA: TGCGCCAGCAGTCAGACAGGGGGCACTGAAGCTTTCTTT. Translating it yields CASSQTGGTEAFF. The chain joins TRBV5-1 to TRBJ1-1; 9 bases agree with TRBD1. V dropped 5 bases and J dropped 4; count of bases not matched to a gene: 3. CDR3 length equals 13 residues. Germline V gives CDR1 SGHRS, CDR2 YFSETQ.

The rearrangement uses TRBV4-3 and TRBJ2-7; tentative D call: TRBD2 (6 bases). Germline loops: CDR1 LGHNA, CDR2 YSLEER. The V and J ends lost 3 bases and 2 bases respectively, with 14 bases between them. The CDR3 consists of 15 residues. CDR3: CASSQGGTATYEQYF. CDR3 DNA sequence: TGCGCCAGCAGCCAGGGCGGGACTGCTACCTACGAGCAGTACTTC.

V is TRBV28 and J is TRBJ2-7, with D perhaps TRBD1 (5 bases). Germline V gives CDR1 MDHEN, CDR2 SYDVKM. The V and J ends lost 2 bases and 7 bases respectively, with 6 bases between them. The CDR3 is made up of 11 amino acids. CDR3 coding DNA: TGTGCCAGCAGTTTAGGGGCAGAGCAGTACTTC. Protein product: CASSLGAEQYF.

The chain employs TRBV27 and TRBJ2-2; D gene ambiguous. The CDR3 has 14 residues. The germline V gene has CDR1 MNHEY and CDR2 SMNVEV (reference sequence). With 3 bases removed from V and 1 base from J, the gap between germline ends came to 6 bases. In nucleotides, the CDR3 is TGTGCCAGCAGTTTTGGCGGGAACACCGGGGAGCTGTTTTTT. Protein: CASSFGGNTGELFF.

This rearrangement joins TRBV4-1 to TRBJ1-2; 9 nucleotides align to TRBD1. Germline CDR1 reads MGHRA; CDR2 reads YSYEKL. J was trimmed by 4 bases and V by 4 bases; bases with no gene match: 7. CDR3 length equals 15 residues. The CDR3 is CASSRYRGHGYGYTF. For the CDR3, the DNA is TGCGCCAGCAGCCGTTACAGGGGGCATGGCTATGGCTACACCTTC.

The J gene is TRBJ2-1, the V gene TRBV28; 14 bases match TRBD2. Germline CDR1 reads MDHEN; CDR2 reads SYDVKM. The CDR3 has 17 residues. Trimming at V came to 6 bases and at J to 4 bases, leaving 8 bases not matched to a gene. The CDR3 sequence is CASRTTGLAGEYNEQFF. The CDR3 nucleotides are TGTGCCAGCAGAACTACGGGACTAGCGGGAGAATACAATGAGCAGTTCTTC. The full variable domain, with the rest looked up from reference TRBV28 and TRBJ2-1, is DVKVTQSSRYLVKRTGEKVFLECVQDMDHENMFWYRQDPGLGLRLIYFSYDVKMKEKGDIPEGYSVSREKKERFSLILESASTNQTSMYLCASRTTGLAGEYNEQFFGPGTRLTVL.

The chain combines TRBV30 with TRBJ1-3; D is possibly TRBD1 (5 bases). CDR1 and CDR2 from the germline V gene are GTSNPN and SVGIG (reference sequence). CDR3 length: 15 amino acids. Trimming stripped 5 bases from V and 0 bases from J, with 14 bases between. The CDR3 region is CAWAWDSYSGNTIYF. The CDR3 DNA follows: TGTGCCTGGGCCTGGGACTCCTACTCTGGAAACACCATATATTTT.

CDR3 region: CASSLGHRQETQYF. The DNA for the CDR3 is TGTGCCAGCAGCCTGGGACACCGCCAAGAGACCCAGTACTTC. This chain joins TRBV7-9 and TRBJ2-5; D perhaps matches TRBD1 (6 bases). CDR3 size: 14 residues. CDR1 and CDR2 from the germline V gene are SEHNR and FQNEAQ (reference sequence). V was shortened by 5 bases and J by 1 base, with 11 bases between the two germline ends.

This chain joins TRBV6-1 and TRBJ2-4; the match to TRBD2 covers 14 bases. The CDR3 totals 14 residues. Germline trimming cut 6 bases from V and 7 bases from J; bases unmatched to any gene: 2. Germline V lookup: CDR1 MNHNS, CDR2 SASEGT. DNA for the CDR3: TGTGCCAGCAGAGGGACTAGCGGGAGCAACATTCAGTACTTC. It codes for CASRGTSGSNIQYF.

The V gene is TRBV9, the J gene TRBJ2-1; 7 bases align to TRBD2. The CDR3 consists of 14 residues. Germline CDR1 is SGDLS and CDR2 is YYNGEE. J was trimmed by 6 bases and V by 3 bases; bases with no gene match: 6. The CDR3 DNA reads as TGTGCCAGCAGCGCCCTGACTAGCCGCAATGAGCAGTTCTTC. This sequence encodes CASSALTSRNEQFF.

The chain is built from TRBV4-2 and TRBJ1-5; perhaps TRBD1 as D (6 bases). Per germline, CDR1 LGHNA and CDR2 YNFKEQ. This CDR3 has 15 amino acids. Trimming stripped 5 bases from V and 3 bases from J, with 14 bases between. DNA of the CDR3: TGTGCCAGCAGCTTTTTTTCAGGGGACAATCAGCCCCAGCATTTT. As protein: CASSFFSGDNQPQHF.

The DNA for the CDR3 is TGTGCCAGCAGTTTCGGACAGAGCAACAATCAGCCCCAGCATTTT. Encoded protein: CASSFGQSNNQPQHF. The J gene is TRBJ1-5, the V gene TRBV28, with D perhaps TRBD1 (6 bases). The CDR3 covers 15 residues. The V gene's germline CDR1 is MDHEN and CDR2 SYDVKM. The germline V and J ends were trimmed by 3 bases and 3 bases, with 12 bases remaining between them.

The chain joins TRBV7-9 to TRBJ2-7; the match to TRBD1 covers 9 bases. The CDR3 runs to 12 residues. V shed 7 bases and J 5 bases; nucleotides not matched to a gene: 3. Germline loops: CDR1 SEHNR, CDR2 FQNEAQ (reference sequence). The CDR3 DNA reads TGTGCCAGCAACCGGGACAGGGACGAGCAGTACTTC. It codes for CASNRDRDEQYF. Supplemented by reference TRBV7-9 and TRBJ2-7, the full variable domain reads DTGVSQNPRHKITKRGQNVTFRCDPISEHNRLYWYRQTLGQGPEFLTYFQNEAQLEKSRLLSDRFSAERPKGSFSTLEIQRTEQGDSAMYLCASNRDRDEQYFGPGTRLTVT.

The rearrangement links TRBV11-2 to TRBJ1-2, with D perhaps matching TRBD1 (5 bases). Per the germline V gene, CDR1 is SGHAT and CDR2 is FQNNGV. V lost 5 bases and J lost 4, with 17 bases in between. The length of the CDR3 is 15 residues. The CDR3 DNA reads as TGTGCCAGCAGCCCCCAGGGAGGACTGCTCTATGGCTACACCTTC. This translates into CASSPQGGLLYGYTF.

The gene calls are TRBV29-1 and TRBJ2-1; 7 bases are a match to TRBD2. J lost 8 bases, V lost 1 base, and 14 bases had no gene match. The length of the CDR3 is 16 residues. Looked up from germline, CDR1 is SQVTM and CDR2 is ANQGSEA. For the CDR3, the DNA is TGCAGCGTTGAAGGGACCCTTGCGGGAGACTGGGATGAGCAGTTCTTC. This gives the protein CSVEGTLAGDWDEQFF.

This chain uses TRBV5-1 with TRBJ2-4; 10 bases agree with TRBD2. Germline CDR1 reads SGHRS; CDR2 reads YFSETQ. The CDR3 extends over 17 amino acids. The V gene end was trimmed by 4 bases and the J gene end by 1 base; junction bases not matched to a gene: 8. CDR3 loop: CASSSPSGSAAKNIQYF. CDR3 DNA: TGCGCCAGCAGCAGTCCTAGCGGGAGTGCGGCCAAAAACATTCAGTACTTC.

The CDR3 loop reads CASSVSAAGHNEQFF. CDR3 DNA sequence: TGTGCCAGCAGCGTATCGGCTGCGGGGCACAATGAGCAGTTCTTC. The chain couples TRBV9 to TRBJ2-1; perhaps TRBD2 as D (6 bases). V was trimmed by 1 base and J by 5 bases, leaving 13 bases between them. Germline-derived CDR1 and CDR2 are SGDLS and YYNGEE. The CDR3 is made up of 15 amino acids.

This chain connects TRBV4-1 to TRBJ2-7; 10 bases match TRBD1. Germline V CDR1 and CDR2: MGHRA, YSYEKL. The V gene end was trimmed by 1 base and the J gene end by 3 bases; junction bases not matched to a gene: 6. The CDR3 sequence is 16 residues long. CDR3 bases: TGCGCCAGCAGCCAAGTTCCGGGACAGGGGTTCTACGAGCAGTACTTC. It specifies CASSQVPGQGFYEQYF.

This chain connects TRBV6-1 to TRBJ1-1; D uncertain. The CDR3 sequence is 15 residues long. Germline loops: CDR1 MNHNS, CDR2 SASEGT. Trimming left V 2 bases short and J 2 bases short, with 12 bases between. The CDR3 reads CASSEIPYSNTEAFF. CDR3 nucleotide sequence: TGTGCCAGCAGTGAAATCCCATACTCCAACACTGAAGCTTTCTTT.

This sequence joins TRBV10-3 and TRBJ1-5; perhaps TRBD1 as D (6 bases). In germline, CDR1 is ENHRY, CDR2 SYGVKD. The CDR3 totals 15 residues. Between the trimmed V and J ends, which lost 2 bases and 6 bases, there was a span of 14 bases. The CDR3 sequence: CAISEVGGHGQPQHF. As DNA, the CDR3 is TGTGCCATCAGTGAGGTCGGGGGGCACGGTCAGCCCCAGCATTTT.

The chain's CDR3 is CASSLSGLSSYEQYF. CDR3 bases: TGTGCCAGCAGTCTTAGCGGACTAAGCTCCTACGAGCAGTACTTC. The chain recombines TRBV27 with TRBJ2-7; perhaps TRBD2 as D (6 bases). Germline CDR1 and CDR2: MNHEY and SMNVEV (reference sequence). The V end lost 5 bases, the J end lost 0 bases, and 14 bases lay between the germline ends. This CDR3 comprises 15 residues.

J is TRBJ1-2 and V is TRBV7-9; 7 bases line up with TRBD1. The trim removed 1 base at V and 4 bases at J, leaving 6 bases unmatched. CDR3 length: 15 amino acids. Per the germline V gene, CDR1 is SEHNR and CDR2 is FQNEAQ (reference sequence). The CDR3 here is CASSLGQGGSYGYTF. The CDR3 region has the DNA TGTGCCAGCAGCTTAGGACAGGGTGGTAGCTATGGCTACACCTTC.